These T cell receptor beta chains were read from a single sample in a study of T cell responses to AZD1222 COVID-19 vaccine. The repertoire was sequenced with immunoSEQ multiplex PCR; TCRdb's copy has only in-frame clones and lacks some. The profile covers 140,000 or so clones, with more than 70% appearing a single time and 1.5% to 2% taken by the ten largest. Specimen: peripheral blood, collected 28 days after the second AZD1222 dose. All receptors derive from an adult who received the AZD1222 COVID-19 vaccine. CDR3s include the opening cysteine and the closing phenylalanine or tryptophan. A D gene is named only where the DNA matches it firmly. Clone size is not always given. Where it is, it says once, few, many or a class for expanded clones.

V	D	J	size	DNA	CDR3
TRBV2	TRBD2	TRBJ2-7	NA	TGTGCCAGCAGTGTAGGGCTAGCGGGAAAAGAGCAGTACTTC	CASSVGLAGKEQYF
TRBV5-1	TRBD1	TRBJ2-7	NA	TGCGCCAGCAGCTTTTCCGGGACAGGGCCGGCCTACGAGCAGTACTTC	CASSFSGTGPAYEQYF
TRBV24-1	NA	TRBJ2-1	NA	TGTGCCACCAGTGCTAGCACTATCTCCTACAATGAGCAGTTCTTC	CATSASTISYNEQFF
TRBV7-2	NA	TRBJ1-5	NA	TGTGCCAGCAGCTCCCGGCGGGGAAGCAATCAGCCCCAGCATTTT	CASSSRRGSNQPQHF
TRBV5-5	NA	TRBJ1-6	NA	TGTGCCAGCAGCTCTGGCCCCGATTCACCCCTCCACTTT	CASSSGPDSPLHF
TRBV14	NA	TRBJ2-3	NA	TGTGCCAGCAGCCTAGTGAACACAGATACGCAGTATTTT	CASSLVNTDTQYF
TRBV4-1	NA	TRBJ1-1	NA	TGCGCCAGCAGCCAAGAGTTTGGTATTGTCGGGAGGCTATGGGACGGGAACACTGAAGCTTTCTTT	CASSQEFGIVGRLWDGNTEAFF
TRBV11-2	TRBD2	TRBJ2-7	NA	TGTGCCAGCAGCTCCCGGACTAGCGGGAGCTACGAGCAGTACTTC	CASSSRTSGSYEQYF
TRBV24-1	NA	TRBJ1-5	NA	TGTGCCACCAGCACAGGGACGAGGCAGCCCCAGCATTTT	CATSTGTRQPQHF
TRBV27	NA	TRBJ2-3	NA	TGTGCCAGCAGTTTATGGGGGACAGATACGCAGTATTTT	CASSLWGTDTQYF
TRBV18	NA	TRBJ2-1	NA	TGTGCCAGCTCACCGACCCCCCGGGACAATCCCTACAATGAGCAGTTCTTC	CASSPTPRDNPYNEQFF
TRBV27	NA	TRBJ1-3	NA	TGTGCCAGCAGTTCGAGAAGTTCTGGAAACACCATATATTTT	CASSSRSSGNTIYF
TRBV27	NA	TRBJ2-5	NA	TGTGCCAGCAGTTTATTAGGTGGGATAGGAGAGACCCAGTACTTC	CASSLLGGIGETQYF
TRBV4-2	TRBD2	TRBJ2-3	NA	TGTGCCAGCAGCCTACAGACTAGCGGCACAGATACGCAGTATTTT	CASSLQTSGTDTQYF
TRBV25-1	NA	TRBJ1-1	NA	TGTGCCAGCAGTGATGGCCCCGGAGCTTTCTTT	CASSDGPGAFF
TRBV7-9	NA	TRBJ2-5	NA	TGTGCCAGCAGTCGCGGGGCCCAAGAGACCCAGTACTTC	CASSRGAQETQYF
TRBV2	TRBD1	TRBJ1-1	NA	TGTGCCAGCATTAGACAGGGGGCCCGCTCTGAAGCTTTCTTT	CASIRQGARSEAFF
TRBV19	TRBD2	TRBJ2-1	NA	TGTGCCAGTAGTTCGCTAGCGGCAAACAATGAGCAGTTCTTC	CASSSLAANNEQFF
TRBV28	NA	TRBJ1-1	NA	TGTGCCAGCAGTCCCTTGGGGAACACTGAAGCTTTCTTT	CASSPLGNTEAFF
TRBV19	TRBD1	TRBJ1-1	NA	TGTGCCAGTAGTATAGGGAACAGGGGGCGAGCTCCTGAAGCTTTCTTT	CASSIGNRGRAPEAFF
TRBV6-5	NA	TRBJ1-5	NA	TGTGCCAGCAGTCACAGTAGCAATCAGCCCCAGCATTTT	CASSHSSNQPQHF
TRBV7-3	TRBD1	TRBJ2-7	NA	TGTGCCAGCAGCCCCGGACAGGTCTCCTACGAGCAGTACTTC	CASSPGQVSYEQYF
TRBV6-5	NA	TRBJ2-2	NA	TGTGCCAGCACAACCTACGATCGGGAGCTGTTTTTT	CASTTYDRELFF
TRBV28	NA	TRBJ1-1	NA	TGTGCCAGCAGTTATACCAATGAAGCTTTCTTT	CASSYTNEAFF
TRBV6-2/TRBV6-3	TRBD1	TRBJ2-4	NA	TGTGCCAGCAGTTGGATACAGGGGCCCGAAAACATTCAGTACTTC	CASSWIQGPENIQYF
TRBV19	TRBD2	TRBJ2-5	NA	TGTGCCAGTAGGAGGGTTTTCGGGGGGCAAGAGACCCAGTACTTC	CASRRVFGGQETQYF
TRBV7-9	NA	TRBJ1-5	once	TGTGCCAGCAGCTCCGACGGGAATCAGCCCCAGCATTTT	CASSSDGNQPQHF
TRBV5-1	NA	TRBJ2-3	NA	TGCGCCAGCAGTTTGGTCCCCACAGATACGCAGTATTTT	CASSLVPTDTQYF
TRBV2	TRBD2	TRBJ2-7	NA	TGTGCCAGCAGGGGGACTAGCGGGAGGTCCTACGAGCAGTACTTC	CASRGTSGRSYEQYF
TRBV11-3	TRBD1	TRBJ1-2	NA	TGTGCCAGCAGCTTAGAGACAGGGCGAAACACCTTC	CASSLETGRNTF
TRBV4-3	NA	TRBJ2-1	NA	TGCGCCAGCAGCCAGGGGACCTTATCCTACAATGAGCAGTTCTTC	CASSQGTLSYNEQFF
TRBV27	NA	TRBJ2-2	NA	TGTGCCAGCAGTCTCCGGGGTGCGAACACCGGGGAGCTGTTTTTT	CASSLRGANTGELFF
TRBV7-9	NA	TRBJ1-2	NA	TGTGCCAGCAGGGCAGGGAGTAACGGCTACACCTTC	CASRAGSNGYTF
TRBV5-1	TRBD1	TRBJ1-6	NA	TGCGCCAGCAGCTTGGAGGCGGGACAGGCCATTCGTTCACCCCTCCACTTT	CASSLEAGQAIRSPLHF
TRBV9	NA	TRBJ2-2	NA	TGTGCCAGCAGCCCTCGACGCGACCGCGACACCGGGGAGCTGTTTTTT	CASSPRRDRDTGELFF